In this sample, the clone carrying this T cell receptor (beta chain) turned up a few times. Its antigen remains unidentified. The gene symbols are mouse symbols. From the germline J gene comes the end of the CDR3, since the read stops 1 residue before it. The time point here: mouse harvest day 14 after allogeneic transplant. Mouse grafts combined 10^7 T-cell-depleted bone marrow cells with 10^6 splenic CD5+ T cells. The record originates from a study of tissue T cells after allogeneic stem cell transplantation. General study findings and limits: Across patients, clones rarely overlapped, yet motif clusters were shared tissue-specifically.

CDR3 length equals 13 residues. Trimming left V 2 bases short and J 0 bases short, with 6 bases between. Germline assignment: CDR1 SGHDT and CDR2 FRDEAV. The assay was immunoSEQ multiplex PCR, and TCRdb's table has in-frame clones only and misses some. Here the sample spans roughly 2,500 clones, about half being singletons. The rearrangement joins TRBV14 to TRBJ2-7, with no clear D. The receptor was isolated from a female BALB/c mouse given C57BL/6 T cells with graft-versus-host disease after an allogeneic hematopoietic cell transplant. The sequencing sample was made of gut tissue. The CDR3 spells CASSFATSYEQYF. The part of the CDR3 DNA that was read is TGTGCCAGCAGTTTTGCAACCTCCTATGAACAGTAC.